This TCR beta chain was identified during a study of blood T cell repertoires in COVID-19. Study details: PBMCs, B-cell-depleted T cells, or T cells were the source of the cDNA or gDNA that made up the material.

This CDR3 comprises 14 residues. Germline values: CDR1 SGDLS, CDR2 YYNGEE. V lost 2 bases to trimming and J lost 2 bases, with 9 bases between them. This clone was counted once. Profiled with immunoSEQ multiplex PCR; TCRdb holds only in-frame clones, not every one. The sample shows 100,000 or so clones, 88% of them seen only once. The TCR was taken from a woman in her sixties or seventies with acute or convalescent COVID-19. The chain recombines TRBV9 with TRBJ2-3; D might be TRBD2 (6 bases). Sequenced material: peripheral blood. Here the CDR3 DNA reads TGTGCCAGCAGCGTCCGGACTACCACAGATACGCAGTATTTT. Translating it yields CASSVRTTTDTQYF.